This paragraph reports one TCR beta chain. No antigen is known for it. The PCR contained 60 Vbeta and 13 Jbeta primers. Clones were sequenced by immunoSEQ multiplex PCR, and TCRdb holds only the in-frame ones, with some missing. The table shows more than 85,000 clones, with 76% occurring only once. The data originate from a study of cytomegalovirus exposure and HLA in healthy donors. Trimming pared 8 bases from V and 3 bases from J, leaving 5 bases between. The CDR3 spans 10 residues. The germline gives CDR1 SEHNR, CDR2 FQNEAQ (reference sequence). Whole-study results and caveats: Reportedly, diagnosis of cytomegalovirus status by the classifier showed high specificity and sensitivity. Three chains linked to CMV were shown in vitro to be specific for CMV antigens. A later analysis by the authors found several of the most significant clusters apparently linked to common viral pathogens. A later analysis reportedly identified an Asian-associated ancestry cluster as carrying fewer N-insertions than the 666-donor mean.

V and J are TRBV7-9 and TRBJ2-7, with unresolved D. The sequence came from a man aged 40-49 years in good health and CMV-seropositive. Sequencing was done on a sample of PBMCs. CDR3 nucleotides: TGTGCCAGCGCGAACTACGAGCAGTACTTC. Its protein is CASANYEQYF.